This T cell receptor (beta chain) was documented in a study of CD8 T cells in ankylosing spondylitis (dated by TCRdb to between 2016 and 2019). As for the study more broadly: The study set out to find disease-linked TCR variants by profiling T cell receptor beta repertoires in ankylosing spondylitis patients and healthy donors. In total, the full study cohort was made up of roughly 110 healthy donors and 20 to 25 ankylosing spondylitis patients. Peripheral blood was sampled, and synovial fluid was additionally collected from ankylosing spondylitis patients.

Study-level results and caveats: A TCR beta motif made up of several highly homologous amino acid variants appeared to be characteristic of blood from ankylosing spondylitis patients. The disease-linked clones were reported as significantly enriched in matched synovial fluid samples from ankylosing spondylitis patients. A CD8+ phenotype was shown by the disease-linked clones, which were found at relatively low frequencies in peripheral blood. Some motif variants had previously been reported in the synovial fluid and blood of reactive arthritis patients, which suggests shared mechanisms of disease initiation.

This clonotype was seen ten or more times. Its antigen specificity is not known. No quality values exist for individual bases; no much larger clone is one base distant. Its CDR3 holds 14 amino acids, cysteine through phenylalanine. Only the CDR3 DNA is retained, 42 bases long and in frame from the first base. The trim is 0 bases for V and 2 bases for J, with a gap of 9 bases between the germline ends. From the germline V gene, CDR1 is SGDLS and CDR2 is YYNGEE. Reads for this sample came from an Illumina HiSeq 2500. Quantitative 5'-RACE with molecular barcodes was used to prepare TCR beta libraries. The authors' pipeline ran thus. To identify disease-linked TCR variants, a new computational method was used, one built on a probabilistic model of VDJ rearrangement. The public reads were reprocessed in TCRdb via fastp at Q25 and MiXCR, keeping in-frame beta chains. Identical CDR3 proteins give one entry, which carries the most common genes and DNA. The V and J calls shown here were made by TCRdb, not taken from the authors' results. The sample table holds 9,700 or so distinct CDR3 sequences, of which around 6% were seen once. Around 40% of the sample is held by the ten biggest clonotypes.

The sample consisted of blood, either unsorted or a sorted T cell fraction (not recorded which). The sequence came from a female donor with ankylosing spondylitis or in good health (not recorded which). The V gene is TRBV9 and the J gene is TRBJ2-7; there is no confident call for the D gene. The CDR3 protein sequence reads: CASSVANTPYEQYF. The bases read TGTGCCAGCAGCGTAGCGAACACTCCCTACGAGCAGTACTTC.